This T cell receptor (beta chain) was profiled in a study of CD8 T cells in Susac syndrome. Trimming left V 2 bases short and J 1 base short, with 14 bases between. This CDR3 contains 15 residues. Germline CDR1 is DFQATT and CDR2 is SNEGSKA (reference sequence). TCR beta sequences were obtained from blood CD8+ and CD4+ T cells. Negative isolation was applied to CD8+ and CD4+ T cells, and FACS enrichment was applied to TEMRA cells. Reverse transcription used about 0.5 to 1 ug RNA and random hexamers. It was immunoSEQ multiplex PCR that amplified TCR beta CDR3 across 54 Vbeta and 13 Jbeta. From the immunoSEQ multiplex PCR reads, TCRdb called clonotypes with MiXCR, one entry per CDR3 protein. The table has 190,000 or so distinct CDR3 sequences, over 90% seen once.

The TCR was taken from a human donor with multiple sclerosis. Sequenced: CD4+ T cells from PBMCs. This chain joins TRBV20-1 and TRBJ1-1; possibly TRBD1 for D (6 bases). In DNA, the CDR3 is TGCAGTGCTAGACCTCGACAGGCGACGAACACTGAAGCTTTCTTT. Translated: CSARPRQATNTEAFF.